The 9 T cell receptor beta chains listed next were all sequenced from one sample in a study of regulatory T cells in long-lasting Graves disease. The authors built TCR beta libraries using iRepertoire HTBI primers and Arm-PCR of CDR3 regions. TCRdb ran MiXCR on the multiplex PCR reads and lists one entry per CDR3 protein. The sample includes around 360,000 distinct CDR3 sequences, around 15% of them seen just once. Time point noted: newly diagnosed GD, antithyroid drugs for less than 3 months. Construction of the TCR library relied on RNA isolated from PBMCs. The same sample was also used in a study of T cells in Graves' hyperthyroidism and ophthalmopathy.

The sample here was peripheral blood mononuclear cells (PBMCs), taken at new diagnosis, from a patient treated with antithyroid drugs. The receptors originated from a woman aged 18-29 years with Graves disease.

This clonotype was picked up a small number of times. The chain employs TRBV28 and TRBJ1-5; D is unresolved. CDR1 is MDHEN, CDR2 SYDVKM, per germline. Trimming left V 9 bases short and J 0 bases short, with 3 bases between. The CDR3 spans 11 residues. CDR3 in amino acids: CASYSNQPQHF. The CDR3, as DNA: TGTGCCAGTTATAGCAATCAGCCCCAGCATTTT. The full variable domain, completed using reference TRBV28 and TRBJ1-5, is DVKVTQSSRYLVKRTGEKVFLECVQDMDHENMFWYRQDPGLGLRLIYFSYDVKMKEKGDIPEGYSVSREKKERFSLILESASTNQTSMYLCASYSNQPQHFGDGTRLSIL.

The sample holds many counts of this clonotype. This rearrangement joins TRBV28 to TRBJ2-1, with D maybe TRBD2 (5 bases). V was shortened by 11 bases and J by 10 bases, with 12 bases between the two germline ends. The CDR3 length is 10 residues. Germline CDR1 and CDR2: MDHEN and SYDVKM. CDR3 DNA sequence: TGTGCCTCCTCTAGCCGGGAGCAGTTCTTC. Translation gives CASSSREQFF.

On this clonotype: Since a much larger clone is just one base distant, this may be a read error. The chain carries TRBV18 and TRBJ2-4; tentative D call: TRBD2 (6 bases). Germline values: CDR1 KGHSH, CDR2 LQKENI. This CDR3 spans 16 amino acids. CDR3 sequence (DNA): TGTGCCAGCTCCCCAAGAGACTCACTAGCCAAAAGCATTCAGTACTTC. This codes for CASSPRDSLAKSIQYF.

The chain employs TRBV4-1 and TRBJ1-5; D may be TRBD1 (5 bases). The V and J ends lost 1 base and 9 bases respectively, with 13 bases between them. Germline CDR1 MGHRA, CDR2 YSYEKL. The length of the CDR3 is 14 residues. The CDR3 sequence: CASSQVWGKWPQHF. The DNA of the CDR3 is TGCGCCAGCAGCCAAGTCTGGGGGAAGTGGCCCCAGCATTTT.

This clonotype has at least ten counts. The chain couples TRBV5-1 to TRBJ1-2; D is perhaps TRBD1 (6 bases). The V gene's germline CDR1 is SGHRS and CDR2 YFSETQ. Trimming took 2 bases from V and 8 from J, leaving 13 bases between them. This CDR3 contains 13 residues. The CDR3 region is CASSLQGSEGYTF. CDR3 DNA sequence: TGCGCCAGCAGCTTACAGGGTTCGGAAGGCTACACCTTC.

This clonotype was counted many times. The chain joins TRBV5-1 to TRBJ2-7, with 8 nucleotides matching TRBD1. Trimming took 0 bases from V and 5 from J; bases not matched to a gene: 4. The CDR3 has 14 amino acids. Germline values: CDR1 SGHRS, CDR2 YFSETQ. The CDR3 DNA reads TGCGCCAGCAGCTTGGTGCAGGGGGCAGACGAGCAGTACTTC. Protein sequence: CASSLVQGADEQYF.

This clonotype was seen ten or more times. The chain recombines TRBV6-1 with TRBJ1-4; D remains ambiguous. Germline V lookup: CDR1 MNHNS, CDR2 SASEGT. V gave up 10 bases and J gave up 1 base, with 16 bases separating them. The CDR3 is 15 residues long. Here the CDR3 reads CATFGRGLTNEKLFF. CDR3 nucleotides: TGTGCCACCTTCGGGAGAGGGCTAACTAATGAAAAACTGTTTTTT.

This clonotype was counted once. The rearrangement joins TRBV24-1 to TRBJ2-3; 7 positions match TRBD1. Trimming removed 7 bases from V and 0 bases from J; junction bases left unmatched: 9. The CDR3 sequence is 16 residues long. Germline-derived CDR1 and CDR2 are KGHDR and SFDVKD. CDR3 loop: CATSTTTGSSTDTQYF. The CDR3 DNA is TGTGCCACCAGCACTACGACAGGGTCTAGCACAGATACGCAGTATTTT.

About this clonotype: It may be a read error: a sequence one base away is much more abundant. The chain couples TRBV2 to TRBJ2-2; 11 nucleotides match TRBD2. This CDR3 has 18 amino acids. Germline CDR1 is SNHLY and CDR2 is FYNNEI. V lost 8 bases to trimming and J lost 0 bases; unmatched junction nucleotides: 11. In DNA, the CDR3 is TGTGCCAGCGGCTTAAGACTAGCGGGGTTCGCGAACACCGGGGAGCTGTTTTTT. It encodes CASGLRLAGFANTGELFF. The full variable domain, rest sourced from reference TRBV2 and TRBJ2-2, is EPEVTQTPSHQVTQMGQEVILRCVPISNHLYFYWYRQILGQKVEFLVSFYNNEISEKSEIFDDQFSVERPDGSNFTLKIRSTKLEDSAMYFCASGLRLAGFANTGELFFGEGSRLTVL.